This TCR beta chain was sequenced in a study of blood T cell repertoires in COVID-19. Study-wide context: The United States, Italy and Spain were the sources of the acute and convalescent COVID-19 samples. T cells, B-cell-depleted T cells, or PBMCs provided the cDNA or gDNA that served as material.

The germline gives CDR1 SGHTA, CDR2 FQGNSA. The CDR3 spans 15 residues. Trimming cost V 3 bases and J 6 bases; bases outside gene matches: 6. In the original analysis: Reference gene primers were amplified, and this amplification served to estimate nucleated cell counts. Assay: immunoSEQ multiplex PCR; the TCRdb copy retains only in-frame clones and omits some. That table supplies the V and J calls and clone size; D and trimming were determined from the DNA. The sample shows fewer than 250,000 clones, roughly nine tenths of them seen only once. The chain combines TRBV7-2 with TRBJ2-1; 9 nucleotides line up with TRBD2. The material sequenced was peripheral blood. This TCR was recovered from a woman aged 45-60 years with acute or convalescent COVID-19. CDR3 loop: CASSFVGLASNEQFF. The CDR3 nucleotides read TGTGCCAGCAGCTTTGTTGGACTAGCGTCCAATGAGCAGTTCTTC.